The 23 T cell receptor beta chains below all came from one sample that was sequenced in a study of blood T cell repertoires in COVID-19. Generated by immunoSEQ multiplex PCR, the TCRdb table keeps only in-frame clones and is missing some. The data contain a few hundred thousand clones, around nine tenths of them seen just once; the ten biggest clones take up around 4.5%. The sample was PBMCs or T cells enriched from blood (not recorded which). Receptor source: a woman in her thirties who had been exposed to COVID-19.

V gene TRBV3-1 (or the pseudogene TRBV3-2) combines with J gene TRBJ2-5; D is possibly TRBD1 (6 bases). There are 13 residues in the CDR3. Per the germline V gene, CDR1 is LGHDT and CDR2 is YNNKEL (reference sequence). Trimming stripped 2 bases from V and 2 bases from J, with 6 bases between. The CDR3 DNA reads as TGTGCCAGCAGCCAAAGGGGGCAAGAGACCCAGTACTTC. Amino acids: CASSQRGQETQYF.

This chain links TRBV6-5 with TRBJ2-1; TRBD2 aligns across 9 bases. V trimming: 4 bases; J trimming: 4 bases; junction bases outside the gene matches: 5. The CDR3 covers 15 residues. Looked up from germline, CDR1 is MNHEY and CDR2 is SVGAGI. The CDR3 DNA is TGTGCCAGCAGTTCGTCTAGCGGGGTGTACAATGAGCAGTTCTTC. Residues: CASSSSSGVYNEQFF.

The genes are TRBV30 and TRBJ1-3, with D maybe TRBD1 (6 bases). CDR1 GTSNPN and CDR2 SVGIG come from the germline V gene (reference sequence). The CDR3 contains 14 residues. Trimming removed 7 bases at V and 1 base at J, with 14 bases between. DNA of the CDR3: TGTGCCTTCCACCCGACAGGATCTGGAAACACCATATATTTT. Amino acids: CAFHPTGSGNTIYF.

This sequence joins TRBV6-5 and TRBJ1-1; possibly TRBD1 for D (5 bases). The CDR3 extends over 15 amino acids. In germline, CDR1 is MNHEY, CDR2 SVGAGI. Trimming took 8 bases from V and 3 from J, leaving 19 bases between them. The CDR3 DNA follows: TGTGCCAGCGCAGCCGCGGCGTTAGGGGACACTGAAGCTTTCTTT. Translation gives CASAAAALGDTEAFF.

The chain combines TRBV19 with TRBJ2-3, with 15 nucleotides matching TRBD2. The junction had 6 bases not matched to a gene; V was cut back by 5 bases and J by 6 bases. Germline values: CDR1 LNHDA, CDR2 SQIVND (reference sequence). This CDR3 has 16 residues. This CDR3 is CASSEGLAGGLDTQYF. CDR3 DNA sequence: TGTGCCAGTAGTGAAGGACTAGCGGGGGGGCTTGATACGCAGTATTTT.

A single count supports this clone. CDR3 DNA sequence: TGTGCCAGCAGTAGGGACAGGGCCCTCGAGCAGTACTTC. It yields the protein CASSRDRALEQYF. This rearrangement joins TRBV27 to TRBJ2-7; TRBD1 aligns across 9 bases. CDR1 and CDR2 (germline): MNHEY, SMNVEV (reference sequence). V lost 5 bases and J lost 6; bases outside the gene matches: 5. The CDR3 spans 13 residues.

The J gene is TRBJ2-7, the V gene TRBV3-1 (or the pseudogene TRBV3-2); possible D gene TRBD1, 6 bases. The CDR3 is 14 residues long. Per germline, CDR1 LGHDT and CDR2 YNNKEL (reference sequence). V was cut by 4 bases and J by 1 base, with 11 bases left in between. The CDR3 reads CASSLRTESYEQYF. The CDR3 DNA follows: TGTGCCAGCAGCCTCCGGACAGAGTCCTACGAGCAGTACTTC.

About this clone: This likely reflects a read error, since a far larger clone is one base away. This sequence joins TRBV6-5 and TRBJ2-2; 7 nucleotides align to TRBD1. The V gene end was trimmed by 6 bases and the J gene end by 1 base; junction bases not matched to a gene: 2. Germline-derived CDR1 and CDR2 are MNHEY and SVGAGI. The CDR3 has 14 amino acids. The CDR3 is CASSRDRNTGELFF. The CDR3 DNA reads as TGTGCCAGCAGCAGGGACAGGAACACCGGGGAGCTGTTTTTT.

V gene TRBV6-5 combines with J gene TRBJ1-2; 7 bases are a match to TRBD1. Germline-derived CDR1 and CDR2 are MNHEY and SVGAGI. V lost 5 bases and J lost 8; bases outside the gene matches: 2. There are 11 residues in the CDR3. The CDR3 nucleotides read TGTGCCAGCAGTAACAGGGGAGGCTACACCTTC. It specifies CASSNRGGYTF.

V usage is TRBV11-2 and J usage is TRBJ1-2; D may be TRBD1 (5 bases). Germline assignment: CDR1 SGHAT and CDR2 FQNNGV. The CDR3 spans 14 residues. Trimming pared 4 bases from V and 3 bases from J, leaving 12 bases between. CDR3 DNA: TGTGCCAGCAGCTCACAGGAGACCTACTATGGCTACACCTTC. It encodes CASSSQETYYGYTF.

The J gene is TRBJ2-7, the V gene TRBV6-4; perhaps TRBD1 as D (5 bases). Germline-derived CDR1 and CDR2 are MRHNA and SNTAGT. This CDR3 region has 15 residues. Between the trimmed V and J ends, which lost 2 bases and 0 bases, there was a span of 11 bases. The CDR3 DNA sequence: TGTGCCAGCAGTGACCCGCCCAGGGTCTCCTACGAGCAGTACTTC. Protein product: CASSDPPRVSYEQYF.

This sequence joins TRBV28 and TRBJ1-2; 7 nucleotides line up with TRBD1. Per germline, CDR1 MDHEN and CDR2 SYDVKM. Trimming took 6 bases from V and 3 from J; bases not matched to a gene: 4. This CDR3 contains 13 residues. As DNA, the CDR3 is TGTGCCAGCAGACCGGGACAGTACTATGGCTACACCTTC. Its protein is CASRPGQYYGYTF.

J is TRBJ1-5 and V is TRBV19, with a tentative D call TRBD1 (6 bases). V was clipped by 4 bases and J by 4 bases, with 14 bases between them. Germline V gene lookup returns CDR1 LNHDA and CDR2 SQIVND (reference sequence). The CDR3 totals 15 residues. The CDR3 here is CASSKENRVNQPQHF. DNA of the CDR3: TGTGCCAGTAGTAAGGAAAACAGGGTTAATCAGCCCCAGCATTTT.

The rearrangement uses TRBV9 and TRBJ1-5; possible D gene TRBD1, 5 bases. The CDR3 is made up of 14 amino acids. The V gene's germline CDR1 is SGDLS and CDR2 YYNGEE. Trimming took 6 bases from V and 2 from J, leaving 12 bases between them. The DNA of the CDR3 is TGTGCCAGCATGGAAGGGGCGGGCAATCAGCCCCAGCATTTT. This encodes CASMEGAGNQPQHF.

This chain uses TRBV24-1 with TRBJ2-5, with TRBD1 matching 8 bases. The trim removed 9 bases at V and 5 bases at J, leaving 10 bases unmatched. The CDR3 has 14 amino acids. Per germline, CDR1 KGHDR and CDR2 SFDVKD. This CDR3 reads CATPLAGGPETQYF. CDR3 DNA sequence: TGTGCCACCCCCCTGGCAGGGGGCCCGGAGACCCAGTACTTC.

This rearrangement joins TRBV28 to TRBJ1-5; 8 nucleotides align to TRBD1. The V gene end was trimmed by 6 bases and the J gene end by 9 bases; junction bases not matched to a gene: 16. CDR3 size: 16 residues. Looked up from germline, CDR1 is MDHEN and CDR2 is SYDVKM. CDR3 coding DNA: TGTGCCAGCAGGGACGCGGGGGGGACAGGACAAAGGCCCCAGCATTTT. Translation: CASRDAGGTGQRPQHF.

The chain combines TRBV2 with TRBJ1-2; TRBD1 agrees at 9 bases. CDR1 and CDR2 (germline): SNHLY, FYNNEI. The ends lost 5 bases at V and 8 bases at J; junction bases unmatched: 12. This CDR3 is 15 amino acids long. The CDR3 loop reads CASSLLPGQGGGYTF. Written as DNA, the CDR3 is TGTGCCAGCAGTTTGTTACCGGGACAGGGTGGCGGCTACACCTTC.

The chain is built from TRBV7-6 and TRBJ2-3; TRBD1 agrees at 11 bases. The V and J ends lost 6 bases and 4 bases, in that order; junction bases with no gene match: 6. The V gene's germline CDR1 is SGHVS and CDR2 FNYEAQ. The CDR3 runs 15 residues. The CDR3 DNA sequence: TGTGCCAGCAGGGTTGGACAGGGGGCGGCAGATACGCAGTATTTT. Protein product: CASRVGQGAADTQYF.

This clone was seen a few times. The CDR3 spells CASSAADRVRSGYTF. CDR3 sequence (DNA): TGTGCCAGTAGTGCGGCTGACAGGGTGCGGTCTGGCTACACCTTC. The rearrangement joins TRBV19 to TRBJ1-2; TRBD1 matches at 7 bases. V was pared by 5 bases and J by 7 bases, with 13 bases of the junction left unmatched. Germline CDR1 and CDR2: LNHDA and SQIVND (reference sequence). CDR3 size: 15 residues.

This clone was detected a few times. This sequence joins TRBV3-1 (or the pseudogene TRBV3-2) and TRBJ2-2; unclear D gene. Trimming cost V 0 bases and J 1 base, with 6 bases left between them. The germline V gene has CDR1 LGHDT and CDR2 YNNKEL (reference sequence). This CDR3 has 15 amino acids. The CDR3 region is CASSQDRVNTGELFF. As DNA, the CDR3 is TGTGCCAGCAGCCAAGATCGGGTGAACACCGGGGAGCTGTTTTTT.

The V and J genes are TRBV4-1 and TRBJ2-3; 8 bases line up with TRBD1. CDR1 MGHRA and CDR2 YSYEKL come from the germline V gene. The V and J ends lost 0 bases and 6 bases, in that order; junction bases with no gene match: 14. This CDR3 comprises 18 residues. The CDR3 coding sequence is TGCGCCAGCAGCCAAGATCTAGTAGGACAGGGTTTAGGGGATACGCAGTATTTT. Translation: CASSQDLVGQGLGDTQYF.

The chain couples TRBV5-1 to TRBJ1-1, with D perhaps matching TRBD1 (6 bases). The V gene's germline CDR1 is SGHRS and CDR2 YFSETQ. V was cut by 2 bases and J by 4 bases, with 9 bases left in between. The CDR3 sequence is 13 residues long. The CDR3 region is CASSLGGVTEAFF. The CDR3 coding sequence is TGCGCCAGCAGCTTAGGGGGGGTCACTGAAGCTTTCTTT.

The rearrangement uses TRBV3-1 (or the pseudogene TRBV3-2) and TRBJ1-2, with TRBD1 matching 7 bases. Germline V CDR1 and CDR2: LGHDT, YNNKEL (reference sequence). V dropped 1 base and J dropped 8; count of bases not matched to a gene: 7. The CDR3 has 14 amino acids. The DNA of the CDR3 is TGTGCCAGCAGCCAAGCTATGACAGGGTCCGGCTACACCTTC. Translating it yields CASSQAMTGSGYTF.